This TCR beta chain was sequenced for a study of glioma-infiltrating T cells. The iRepertoire nested amplicon-rescue multiplex PCR amplified TCR alpha and beta CDR3s from RNA. TCRdb re-derived calls from the multiplex PCR reads in MiXCR, one entry per CDR3 protein. The table has about 400,000 distinct CDR3 sequences, roughly 41% seen once. CDR1 is SGHTA and CDR2 is FQGNSA in the germline V gene. Trimming stripped 1 base from V and 11 bases from J, with 14 bases between. The CDR3 spans 13 residues. The sequencing sample was made of glioma tissue, nonneoplastic brain tissue, or PBMCs (not recorded which). The rearrangement joins TRBV7-2 to TRBJ1-1; D gene ambiguous. This clonotype was obtained from a human donor with low-grade glioma or glioblastoma, undergoing nonglioma brain surgery, or in good health (not recorded which). CDR3 sequence: CASSLEWHDIAFF. In DNA, the CDR3 is TGTGCCAGCAGCTTAGAGTGGCACGATATCGCTTTCTTT. Full variable domain (remainder filled in from reference TRBV7-2 and TRBJ1-1): GAGVSQSPSNKVTEKGKDVELRCDPISGHTALYWYRQSLGQGLEFLIYFQGNSAPDKSGLPSDRFSAERTGGSVSTLTIQRTQQEDSAVYLCASSLEWHDIAFFGQGTRLTVV.